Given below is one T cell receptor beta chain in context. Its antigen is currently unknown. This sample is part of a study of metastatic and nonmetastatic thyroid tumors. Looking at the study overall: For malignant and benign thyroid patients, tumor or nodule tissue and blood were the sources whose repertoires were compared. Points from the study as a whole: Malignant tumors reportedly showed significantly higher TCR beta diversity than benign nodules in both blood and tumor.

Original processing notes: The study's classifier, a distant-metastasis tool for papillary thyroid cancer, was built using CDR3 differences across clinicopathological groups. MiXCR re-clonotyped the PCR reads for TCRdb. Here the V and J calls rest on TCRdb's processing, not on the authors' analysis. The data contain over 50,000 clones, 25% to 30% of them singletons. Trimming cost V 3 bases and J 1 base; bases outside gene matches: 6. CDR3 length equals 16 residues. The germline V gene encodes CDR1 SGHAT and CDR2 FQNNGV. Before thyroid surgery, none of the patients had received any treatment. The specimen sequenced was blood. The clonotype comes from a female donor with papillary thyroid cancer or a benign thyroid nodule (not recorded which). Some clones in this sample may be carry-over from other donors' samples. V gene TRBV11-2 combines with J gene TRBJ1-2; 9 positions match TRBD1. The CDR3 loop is CASSFGGTGHNYGYTF. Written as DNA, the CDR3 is TGTGCCAGCAGCTTCGGGGGGACAGGGCATAACTATGGCTACACCTTC.